This passage covers 20 T cell receptor beta chains from one sample sequenced in a study of OX40 agonist ivuxolimab in advanced cancers. Sequencing was performed with immunoSEQ multiplex PCR; in TCRdb, only in-frame clones are kept and a portion is missing. The profile shows 45,000 to 55,000 clones, around 94% of them singletons. Sequencing used CD4+ or CD8+ T cells sorted from blood, obtained in a trial of the OX40 agonist ivuxolimab. The origin of the receptors is an adult with an advanced solid tumor such as melanoma, head and neck, liver or kidney cancer.

V usage is TRBV18 and J usage is TRBJ2-1; tentatively, D is TRBD2 (5 bases). V lost 3 bases and J 10 bases, leaving 10 bases between the germline ends. The CDR3 loop spans 12 amino acids. The germline CDR1 and CDR2 sequences are KGHSH and LQKENI. The CDR3 is CASSPPGSEQFF. The CDR3, as DNA: TGTGCCAGCTCACCCCCGGGATCGGAGCAGTTCTTC. Together with reference TRBV18 and TRBJ2-1, the CDR3 gives the full variable domain: NAGVMQNPRHLVRRRGQEARLRCSPMKGHSHVYWYRQLPEEGLKFMVYLQKENIIDESGMPKERFSAEFPKEGPSILRIQQVVRGDSAAYFCASSPPGSEQFFGPGTRLTVL.

This chain links TRBV27 with TRBJ2-7, with TRBD2 identical over 8 bases. The CDR3 runs to 15 residues. Looked up from germline, CDR1 is MNHEY and CDR2 is SMNVEV (reference sequence). Unmatched junction bases numbered 16, after V lost 9 bases and J lost 6 bases. The CDR3 nucleotides are TGTGCCAGTACCCCAGTCGGAGCGGGAGCTGGCGAGCAGTACTTC. Protein sequence: CASTPVGAGAGEQYF.

This chain connects TRBV28 to TRBJ1-5; D unresolved. The CDR3 has 16 amino acids. The V end was cut by 3 bases, the J end by 0 bases, with 12 bases between. Per germline, CDR1 MDHEN and CDR2 SYDVKM. For the CDR3, the DNA is TGTGCCAGCAGTTTCGGCGGACTCTATAGCAATCAGCCCCAGCATTTT. Encoded protein: CASSFGGLYSNQPQHF. Combining the CDR3 with reference TRBV28 and TRBJ1-5 gives the whole variable domain DVKVTQSSRYLVKRTGEKVFLECVQDMDHENMFWYRQDPGLGLRLIYFSYDVKMKEKGDIPEGYSVSREKKERFSLILESASTNQTSMYLCASSFGGLYSNQPQHFGDGTRLSIL.

This chain uses TRBV11-3 with TRBJ2-1; 10 bases line up with TRBD2. Germline assignment: CDR1 SGHNT and CDR2 YENEEA. Unmatched junction bases numbered 8, after V lost 4 bases and J lost 8 bases. This CDR3 contains 15 residues. Here the CDR3 reads CASSSGTSVGDEQFF. DNA of the CDR3: TGTGCCAGCAGCTCCGGGACTAGCGTAGGGGATGAGCAGTTCTTC.

The genes are TRBV9 and TRBJ2-5; D possibly corresponds to TRBD1 (6 bases). Germline V gives CDR1 SGDLS, CDR2 YYNGEE. With 2 bases removed from V and 10 bases from J, the gap between germline ends came to 9 bases. This CDR3 is 11 amino acids long. The CDR3 loop is CASSVQGFQYF. The CDR3 DNA reads TGTGCCAGCAGCGTTCAGGGGTTCCAGTACTTC.

V is TRBV5-1 and J is TRBJ2-1; 7 nucleotides agree with TRBD2. Germline CDR1 reads SGHRS; CDR2 reads YFSETQ. V shed 0 bases and J 3 bases; nucleotides not matched to a gene: 6. The CDR3 loop spans 16 amino acids. The CDR3 region is CASSLGTSGNYNEQFF. CDR3 bases: TGCGCCAGCAGCTTGGGGACCAGCGGGAACTACAATGAGCAGTTCTTC.

This sequence joins TRBV10-1 and TRBJ2-1; 7 positions agree with TRBD1. The CDR3 loop spans 14 amino acids. V lost 5 bases, J lost 9 bases, and 10 bases stayed unmatched. Germline CDR1 reads WNHNN; CDR2 reads SYGVQD (reference sequence). The CDR3 loop reads CASSLSTGVPEQFF. DNA of the CDR3: TGCGCCAGCAGTTTGTCAACAGGGGTTCCTGAGCAGTTCTTC.

The chain is built from TRBV19 and TRBJ2-7; 9 bases are shared with TRBD2. V gave up 5 bases and J gave up 3 bases; unmatched junction bases: 5. The CDR3 extends over 14 amino acids. The germline CDR1 and CDR2 sequences are LNHDA and SQIVND (reference sequence). CDR3 in DNA: TGTGCCAGTAGTTGGGTAGCGGGAGACTACGAGCAGTACTTC. It is translated as CASSWVAGDYEQYF.

This chain links TRBV23-1 with TRBJ1-1; TRBD1 is a possible D gene (6 bases). TRBV23-1 is designated an ORF whose function remains uncertain. With 6 bases removed from V and 3 bases from J, the gap between germline ends came to 11 bases. The CDR3 sequence is 13 residues long. The CDR3 reads CASRTGPDTEAFF. CDR3 in DNA: TGCGCCAGCAGAACAGGGCCAGACACTGAAGCTTTCTTT.

The rearrangement links TRBV9 to TRBJ2-1, with D uncertain. The CDR3 is made up of 15 amino acids. With 0 bases removed from V and 1 base from J, the gap between germline ends came to 8 bases. Per germline, CDR1 SGDLS and CDR2 YYNGEE. CDR3 sequence reads: CASSVEGLSYNEQFF. CDR3 bases: TGTGCCAGCAGCGTAGAGGGTCTATCCTACAATGAGCAGTTCTTC.

This clone is a singleton in its sample. The V call is TRBV5-1, the J call TRBJ2-1, with a tentative D call TRBD2 (5 bases). The CDR3 totals 13 residues. V was shortened by 4 bases and J by 5 bases, with 10 bases between the two germline ends. CDR1 is SGHRS and CDR2 is YFSETQ in the germline V gene. The CDR3 region has the DNA TGCGCCAGCAGCGACGACTACGACAATGAGCAGTTCTTC. The encoded protein is CASSDDYDNEQFF.

This sequence joins TRBV9 and TRBJ2-4; D gene ambiguous. Trimming removed 4 bases at V and 0 bases at J, with 14 bases between. Germline assignment: CDR1 SGDLS and CDR2 YYNGEE. This CDR3 has 16 amino acids. In nucleotides, the CDR3 is TGTGCCAGCAGCCCGCGATTGGATTCAGCCAAAAACATTCAGTACTTC. Amino acids: CASSPRLDSAKNIQYF.

The V call is TRBV25-1, the J call TRBJ1-1; possibly TRBD1 for D (5 bases). V lost 8 bases and J 7 bases, leaving 8 bases between the germline ends. In germline, CDR1 is MGHDK, CDR2 SYGVNS. CDR3 length: 10 residues. The CDR3 DNA reads as TGTGCCAGCGGGGGTCGTGAAGCTTTCTTT. Translation: CASGGREAFF.

In this sample, this clone turned up once. V gene TRBV5-8 combines with J gene TRBJ2-3; D gene ambiguous. V shed 1 base and J shed 6 bases, with 12 bases lying between them. The CDR3 length is 14 residues. CDR1 is SGHTS, CDR2 YDEGEE, per germline. The CDR3 is CASSLFVGADTQYF. Written as DNA, the CDR3 is TGTGCCAGCAGCTTGTTTGTTGGCGCGGATACGCAGTATTTT.

To note about this clone: Other DNA sequences in the same sample also yield this CDR3. The rearrangement joins TRBV7-9 to TRBJ2-5; D not resolved. Trimming pared 2 bases from V and 2 bases from J, leaving 0 bases between. The germline CDR1 and CDR2 sequences are SEHNR and FQNEAQ (reference sequence). There are 11 residues in the CDR3. CDR3 region: CASSLQETQYF. Here the CDR3 DNA reads TGTGCCAGCAGCTTACAAGAGACCCAGTACTTC. The full variable domain, its missing parts supplied by reference TRBV7-9 and TRBJ2-5, is DTGVSQNPRHKITKRGQNVTFRCDPISEHNRLYWYRQTLGQGPEFLTYFQNEAQLEKSRLLSDRFSAERPKGSFSTLEIQRTEQGDSAMYLCASSLQETQYFGPGTRLLVL.

This sequence joins TRBV16 and TRBJ1-4, with D possibly matching TRBD1 (6 bases). Germline V gene data show CDR1 as KGHSY and CDR2 as FQNENV. Trimming stripped 0 bases from V and 7 bases from J, with 9 bases between. The CDR3 runs to 14 residues. CDR3 coding DNA: TGTGCCAGCAGCCAATCAGGGGGAAGTGAAAAACTGTTTTTT. It translates to CASSQSGGSEKLFF.

This chain links TRBV6-5 with TRBJ2-5, with D hard to call. CDR1 is MNHEY, CDR2 SVGAGI, per germline. The CDR3 loop spans 13 amino acids. The V end was cut by 6 bases, the J end by 2 bases, with 10 bases between. CDR3: CASRTITQETQYF. The CDR3 DNA reads as TGTGCCAGCAGAACCATAACGCAAGAGACCCAGTACTTC.

The rearrangement links TRBV18 to TRBJ2-1; the D gene could be TRBD1 or TRBD2 (5 bases each). The CDR3 totals 14 residues. Germline CDR1 and CDR2: KGHSH and LQKENI. V was shortened by 6 bases and J by 5 bases, with 14 bases between the two germline ends. The CDR3 nucleotides read TGTGCCAGCTCCCTCCGGGACGCCGACAATGAGCAGTTCTTC. The encoded protein is CASSLRDADNEQFF.

This chain uses TRBV10-1 with TRBJ2-7; TRBD1 is a possible D gene (6 bases). The CDR3 runs 16 residues. CDR1 is WNHNN and CDR2 is SYGVQD in the germline V gene (reference sequence). V was shortened by 4 bases and J by 5 bases, with 21 bases between the two germline ends. The CDR3 DNA is TGCGCCAGCAGTGCCATTTCGGGGCAGGGGTTCGACGAGCAGTACTTC. Its translation: CASSAISGQGFDEQYF.

The CDR3 is CASSQGYNQPQHF. DNA of the CDR3: TGTGCCAGCAGTCAGGGGTACAATCAGCCCCAGCATTTT. The V gene is TRBV28, the J gene TRBJ1-5; tentatively, D is TRBD1 (6 bases). Per the germline V gene, CDR1 is MDHEN and CDR2 is SYDVKM. The CDR3 is 13 residues long. The V end was cut by 5 bases, the J end by 3 bases, with 8 bases between.